The present entry profiles one T cell receptor beta chain with its context. The sample is drawn from a study of shared clonotypes between healthy human individuals. The CDR3 is 15 amino acids. The germline CDR1 and CDR2 sequences are MNHNS and SASEGT. Losses at the gene ends were 7 bases for V and 3 bases for J; bases not matched to a gene: 8. Investigators spread the genomic DNA of each subset evenly over several immunoSEQ plates. The data were produced by immunoSEQ multiplex PCR, yet TCRdb's version contains in-frame clones alone and is incomplete. The sample holds around 330,000 clones, 74% seen once.

The source material was memory CD4+ T cells sorted from blood. Documented subset: CD45RA-negative fraction. The TCR sequence derives from a man aged 30 to 39 in good health. V gene TRBV6-1 combines with J gene TRBJ1-5; 8 positions agree with TRBD1. The chain's CDR3 is CASTPTGEHNQPQHF. CDR3 bases: TGTGCCAGCACCCCGACAGGGGAACACAATCAGCCCCAGCATTTT.